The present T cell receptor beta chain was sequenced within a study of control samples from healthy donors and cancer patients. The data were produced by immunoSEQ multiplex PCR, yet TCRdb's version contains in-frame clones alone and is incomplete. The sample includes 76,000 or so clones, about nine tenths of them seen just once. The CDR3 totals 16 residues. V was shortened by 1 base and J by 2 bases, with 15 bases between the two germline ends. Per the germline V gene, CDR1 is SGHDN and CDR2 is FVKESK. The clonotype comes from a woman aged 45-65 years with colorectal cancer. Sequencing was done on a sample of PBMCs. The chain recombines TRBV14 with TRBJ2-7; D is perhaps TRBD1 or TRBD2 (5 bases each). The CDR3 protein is CASSQGPGRNTYEQYV. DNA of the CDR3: TGTGCCAGCAGCCAAGGGCCGGGACGGAATACCTACGAGCAGTACGTC.